The present TCR beta chain was sequenced within a study of blood T cell repertoires in COVID-19. The repertoire was sequenced with immunoSEQ multiplex PCR; TCRdb's copy has only in-frame clones and lacks some. This sample has about 380,000 clones, with 81% found just once. V was cut by 5 bases and J by 4 bases, with 14 bases left in between. Germline CDR1 is MNHEY and CDR2 is SMNVEV (reference sequence). The CDR3 sequence is 14 residues long. This clonotype originated in a human donor with acute or convalescent COVID-19. The donor label of this sample is uncertain. Sequences were obtained from peripheral blood. This chain connects TRBV27 to TRBJ1-1; no clear D. CDR3 DNA: TGTGCCAGCAGTGCCCGGGTTCACTTCACTGAAGCTTTCTTT. It translates to CASSARVHFTEAFF.